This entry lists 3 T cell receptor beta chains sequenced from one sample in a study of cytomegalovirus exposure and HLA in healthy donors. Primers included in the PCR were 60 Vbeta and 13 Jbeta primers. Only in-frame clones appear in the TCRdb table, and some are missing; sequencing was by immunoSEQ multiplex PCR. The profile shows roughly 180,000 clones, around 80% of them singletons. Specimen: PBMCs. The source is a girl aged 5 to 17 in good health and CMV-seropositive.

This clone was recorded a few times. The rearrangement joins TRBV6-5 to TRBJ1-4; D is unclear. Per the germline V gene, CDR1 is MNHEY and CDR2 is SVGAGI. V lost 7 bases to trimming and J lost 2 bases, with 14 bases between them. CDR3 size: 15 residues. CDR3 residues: CASKRVGTTNEKLFF. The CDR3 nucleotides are TGTGCCAGCAAGAGGGTAGGAACTACTAATGAAAAACTGTTTTTT.

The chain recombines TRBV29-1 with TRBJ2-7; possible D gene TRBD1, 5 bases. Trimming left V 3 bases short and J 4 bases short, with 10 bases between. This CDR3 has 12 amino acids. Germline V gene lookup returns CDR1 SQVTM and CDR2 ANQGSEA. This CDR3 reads CSVDFQGYEQYF. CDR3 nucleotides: TGCAGCGTTGATTTCCAGGGATACGAGCAGTACTTC.

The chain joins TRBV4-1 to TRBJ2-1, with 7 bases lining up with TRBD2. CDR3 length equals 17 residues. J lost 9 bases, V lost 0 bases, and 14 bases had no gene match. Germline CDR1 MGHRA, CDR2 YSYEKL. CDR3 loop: CASSQEGAGVGFGEQFF. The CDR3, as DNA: TGCGCCAGCAGCCAAGAAGGGGCGGGAGTGGGTTTCGGTGAGCAGTTCTTC.